The following is a T cell receptor beta chain sequence with its context. The target antigen is unknown. Researchers prepared the TCRbeta library using unique molecular identifiers, the study reports. TCRdb itself ran the PCR reads through MiXCR, one entry per CDR3 protein. The sample shows fewer than 1 million distinct CDR3 sequences, roughly 15% of them seen only once. CDR3 length: 18 residues. Trimming at V came to 5 bases and at J to 0 bases, leaving 10 bases not matched to a gene. CDR1 SSHAT and CDR2 FNYEAQ come from the germline V gene (reference sequence). The data originate from a study of T-cell reconstitution after alpha-beta-depleted transplantation in children. General study findings and limits: Reportedly, roughly two months post-transplant, alpha-beta T cells arose from several hundred expanded graft clones.

The sequencing used PBMCs, mostly from graft donor cells, collected 360 days after TCRalphabeta/CD19-depleted stem cell transplant. The source is a male patient between 5 and 17 years old who had a stem cell transplant for acute lymphoblastic leukemia, so the T cells may come from the graft donor. This chain connects TRBV7-7 to TRBJ2-6; 7 bases line up with TRBD1. CDR3 coding DNA: TGTGCCAGCAGCCCTCGACAGGGAGACTCCTCTGGGGCCAACGTCCTGACTTTC. Its protein is CASSPRQGDSSGANVLTF.